Below, 16 T cell receptor beta chains from the same sample are listed, as sequenced in a study of blood T cells in healthy people across ages. A second PCR of 7 to 11 cycles used a sample-barcoded 5' primer and a J-beta primer mix. TCRdb itself ran the 5' RACE reads through MiXCR, one entry per CDR3 protein. The sample lists 1.5 million to 2 million distinct CDR3 sequences; 30% to 35% were seen once. The sample was blood. The source of these receptors is a woman aged 25-40 years in good health.

The J gene is TRBJ2-5, the V gene TRBV10-1; the match to TRBD2 covers 14 bases. The CDR3 sequence is 16 residues long. The germline gives CDR1 WNHNN, CDR2 SYGVQD (reference sequence). V was clipped by 5 bases and J by 13 bases; unmatched bases: 15. The CDR3 nucleotides read TGCGCCAGCAGTCGGACTAGCGGGAGGCACCTCAACGAGCGGTACTTC. Protein sequence: CASSRTSGRHLNERYF.

This sequence joins TRBV9 and TRBJ1-4; D is uncertain. The CDR3 contains 13 residues. From germline, CDR1 is SGDLS and CDR2 YYNGEE. Trimming took 4 bases from V and 7 from J, leaving 11 bases between them. The CDR3 protein is CASSSGEVEKLFF. The CDR3 nucleotides are TGTGCCAGCAGCTCGGGTGAGGTTGAAAAACTGTTTTTT.

J is TRBJ2-7 and V is TRBV6-5; weak D call: TRBD1 (6 bases). V was pared by 5 bases and J by 0 bases, with 11 bases between. Looked up from germline, CDR1 is MNHEY and CDR2 is SVGAGI. The length of the CDR3 is 14 residues. CDR3 region: CASSRQVFSYEQYF. CDR3 coding DNA: TGTGCCAGCAGTCGACAGGTATTCTCCTACGAGCAGTACTTC.

Turning to this clonotype: The junction shows a germline mismatch at one end, possibly a read error. CDR3 in amino acids: CASSVAGGRGGTQYF. DNA for the CDR3: TGTGCCAGCAGCGTAGCTGGGGGAAGAGGGGGGACCCAGTACTTC. This chain uses TRBV7-9 with TRBJ2-5, with D tentatively TRBD1 (6 bases). The CDR3 is made up of 15 amino acids. Looked up from germline, CDR1 is SEHNR and CDR2 is FQNEAQ (reference sequence).

This sequence joins TRBV28 and TRBJ2-3; D is unclear. The CDR3 is made up of 15 amino acids. The V gene lost 2 bases and the J gene lost 4 bases, with 13 bases spanning the gap. Germline V gene lookup returns CDR1 MDHEN and CDR2 SYDVKM. The CDR3 region is CASSLGLLGADTQYF. The CDR3 region has the DNA TGTGCCAGCAGTTTAGGTCTACTTGGCGCAGATACGCAGTATTTT.

This clonotype was recorded a few times. The V gene is TRBV11-2, the J gene TRBJ2-5; 11 bases match TRBD2. This CDR3 has 16 amino acids. The trim removed 5 bases at V and 3 bases at J, leaving 8 bases unmatched. The V gene's germline CDR1 is SGHAT and CDR2 FQNNGV. CDR3 sequence reads: CASSQLAGVVEETQYF. CDR3 sequence (DNA): TGTGCCAGCAGCCAACTAGCGGGAGTAGTTGAAGAGACCCAGTACTTC.

This clonotype turned up a few times. V is TRBV20-1 and J is TRBJ1-5, with TRBD1 matching over 10 bases. The germline gives CDR1 DFQATT, CDR2 SNEGSKA (reference sequence). The CDR3 loop spans 14 amino acids. V lost 3 bases, J lost 3 bases, and 2 bases stayed unmatched. Here the CDR3 DNA reads TGCAGTGCTAGGACAGGGGGCACCAATCAGCCCCAGCATTTT. This encodes CSARTGGTNQPQHF.

This clonotype was picked up a small number of times. The chain employs TRBV6-1 and TRBJ2-7; D may be TRBD1 or TRBD2 (6 bases each). The CDR3 spans 17 residues. Per germline, CDR1 MNHNS and CDR2 SASEGT. V was clipped by 6 bases and J by 0 bases, with 21 bases between them. This CDR3 reads CASSPFGGPKSSYEQYF. For the CDR3, the DNA is TGTGCCAGCAGCCCGTTTGGGGGGCCCAAAAGCTCCTACGAGCAGTACTTC.

In regard to this clonotype: Mismatch with germline at one junction end may stem from a read error. The chain carries TRBV12-3 or TRBV12-4 and TRBJ2-3; no clear D. The CDR3 has 11 residues. The CDR3 loop reads CTSVLSDTQYF. The DNA of the CDR3 is TGTACCAGCGTGTTGTCAGATACGCAGTATTTT.

This clonotype was seen more than once but under ten times. J is TRBJ2-2 and V is TRBV6-5; no clear D. The CDR3 extends over 12 amino acids. Trimming shortened V by 8 bases and J by 7 bases, and 11 bases separated the two germline ends. CDR1 is MNHEY and CDR2 is SVGAGI in the germline V gene. The CDR3 protein is CASVTPRGELFF. CDR3 in DNA: TGTGCCAGCGTTACGCCCCGCGGGGAGCTGTTTTTT.

This chain links TRBV11-2 with TRBJ2-5; D is perhaps TRBD2 (6 bases). The V and J ends lost 5 bases and 11 bases respectively, with 15 bases between them. CDR1 is SGHAT and CDR2 is FQNNGV in the germline V gene. The CDR3 runs to 12 residues. The CDR3 DNA sequence: TGTGCCAGCAGCCGCGCGGCTAGCGTGCAGTACTTC. Its protein is CASSRAASVQYF.

The chain couples TRBV28 to TRBJ1-1; the D is unclear. Germline CDR1 reads MDHEN; CDR2 reads SYDVKM. V lost 5 bases to trimming and J lost 2 bases, with 15 bases between them. This CDR3 has 15 residues. CDR3 bases: TGTGCCAGCAGTCGGGATATGGACGGAAACACTGAAGCTTTCTTT. Translation gives CASSRDMDGNTEAFF.

This clonotype was counted a few times. J is TRBJ2-1 and V is TRBV7-3, with 14 bases aligning to TRBD2. CDR1 and CDR2 (germline): SGHTA, FQGTGA. V lost 5 bases, J lost 9 bases, and 3 bases stayed unmatched. This CDR3 region has 14 residues. DNA for the CDR3: TGTGCCAGCAGCAACGGACTAGCGGGGGGTGAGCAGTTCTTC. It is translated as CASSNGLAGGEQFF.

This clonotype was seen more than once but under ten times. The chain joins TRBV15 to TRBJ2-7, with 8 bases that match TRBD1. CDR3 length equals 16 residues. Germline V gene data show CDR1 as LNHNV and CDR2 as YYDKDF (reference sequence). Losses at the gene ends were 3 bases for V and 3 bases for J; bases not matched to a gene: 10. The CDR3 DNA is TGTGCCACCAGCAGTATAGACAGGGGCTTGAGCTACGAGCAGTACTTC. Residues: CATSSIDRGLSYEQYF. Together with reference TRBV15 and TRBJ2-7, the CDR3 gives the full variable domain: DAMVIQNPRYQVTQFGKPVTLSCSQTLNHNVMYWYQQKSSQAPKLLFHYYDKDFNNEADTPDNFQSRRPNTSFCFLDIRSPGLGDTAMYLCATSSIDRGLSYEQYFGPGTRLTVT.

This clonotype was seen ten or more times. The gene calls are TRBV10-3 and TRBJ2-5; 11 bases line up with TRBD1. The CDR3 has 14 amino acids. Germline CDR1 ENHRY, CDR2 SYGVKD. Trimming at V came to 8 bases and at J to 2 bases, leaving 4 bases not matched to a gene. CDR3 nucleotide sequence: TGTGCCATCGGGGACAGGGGGGCACAAGAGACCCAGTACTTC. It is translated as CAIGDRGAQETQYF.

There are many counts of this clonotype. V is TRBV5-5 and J is TRBJ2-7; possibly TRBD1 for D (6 bases). The germline gives CDR1 SGHKS, CDR2 YYEKEE (reference sequence). The CDR3 is made up of 14 amino acids. V dropped 4 bases and J dropped 3 bases, with 14 bases sitting between them. The DNA of the CDR3 is TGTGCCAGCAGCCCAGGGGTCGCCAACTACGAGCAGTACTTC. Translating gives CASSPGVANYEQYF.